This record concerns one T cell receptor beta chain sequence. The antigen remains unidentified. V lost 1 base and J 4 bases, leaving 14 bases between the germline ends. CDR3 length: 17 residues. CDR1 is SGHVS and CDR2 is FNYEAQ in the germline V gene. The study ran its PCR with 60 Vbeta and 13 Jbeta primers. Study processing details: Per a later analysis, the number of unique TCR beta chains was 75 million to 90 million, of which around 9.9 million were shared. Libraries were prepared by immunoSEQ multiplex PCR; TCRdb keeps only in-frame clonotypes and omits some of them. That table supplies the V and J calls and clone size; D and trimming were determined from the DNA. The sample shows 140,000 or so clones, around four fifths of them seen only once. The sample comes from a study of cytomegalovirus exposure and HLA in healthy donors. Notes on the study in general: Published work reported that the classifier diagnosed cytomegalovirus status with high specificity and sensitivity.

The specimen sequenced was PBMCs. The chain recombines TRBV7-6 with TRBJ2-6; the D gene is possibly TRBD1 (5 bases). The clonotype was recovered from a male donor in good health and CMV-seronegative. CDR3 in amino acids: CASSLDFLRTGANVLTF. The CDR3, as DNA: TGTGCCAGCAGCTTAGACTTCTTAAGGACAGGGGCCAACGTCCTGACTTTC.